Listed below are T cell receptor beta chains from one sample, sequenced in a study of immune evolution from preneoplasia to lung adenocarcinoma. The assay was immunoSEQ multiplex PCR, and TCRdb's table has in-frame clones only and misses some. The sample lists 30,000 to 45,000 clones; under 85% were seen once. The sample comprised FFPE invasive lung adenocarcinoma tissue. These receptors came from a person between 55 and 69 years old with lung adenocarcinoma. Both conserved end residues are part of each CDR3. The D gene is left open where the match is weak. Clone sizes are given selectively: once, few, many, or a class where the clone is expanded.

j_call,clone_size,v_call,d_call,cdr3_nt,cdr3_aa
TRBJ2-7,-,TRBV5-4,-,TGTGCCAGCAGCCCTAACAGGGATCCCTACGAGCAGTACTTC,CASSPNRDPYEQYF
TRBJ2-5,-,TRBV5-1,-,TGCGCCAGCAGCTCCAGGCCCCTAGAGACCCAGTACTTC,CASSSRPLETQYF
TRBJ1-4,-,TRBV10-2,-,TGCGCCAGCAGTGAGCCTCGCGGGTCCTCTAATGAAAAACTGTTTTTT,CASSEPRGSSNEKLFF
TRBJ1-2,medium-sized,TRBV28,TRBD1,TGTGCCAGCAGTTTATATCAGGGGGCCTATGGCTACACCTTC,CASSLYQGAYGYTF
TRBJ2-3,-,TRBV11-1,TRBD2,TGTGCCAGCAGCTTAGACCAGCGGGGTCGGGCGGATACGCAGTATTTT,CASSLDQRGRADTQYF
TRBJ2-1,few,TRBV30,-,TGTGCCTGGAGCGCCTCCGCGGATGAGCAGTTCTTC,CAWSASADEQFF
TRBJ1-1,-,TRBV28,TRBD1,TGTGCCAGCAGTGCGCCCGGGTCCCCGAGGGGGCACACTGAAGCTTTCTTT,CASSAPGSPRGHTEAFF
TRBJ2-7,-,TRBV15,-,TGTGCCACCAGCAGAGTAAGGGGCGAGGGTCTGGAGCAGTACTTC,CATSRVRGEGLEQYF
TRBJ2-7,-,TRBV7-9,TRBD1,TGTGCCAGCAGCTTCACAGGGGTCGAGCAGTACTTC,CASSFTGVEQYF
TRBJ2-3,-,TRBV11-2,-,TGTGCCAGCAGCCCGGGCCAGGGGCCGATTCATACGCAGTATTTT,CASSPGQGPIHTQYF
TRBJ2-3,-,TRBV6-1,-,TGTGCCAGCAGTGCCACACCCGAGGGGGATACGCAGTATTTT,CASSATPEGDTQYF
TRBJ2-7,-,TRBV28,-,TGTGCCAGCAGTTCCAGGACCGCCGAGGGGGTTTGGGAGCAGTACTTC,CASSSRTAEGVWEQYF
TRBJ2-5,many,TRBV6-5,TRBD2,TGTGCCAGCAGCCCCGGGACTAGCGGGAGTAGGACCCAGTACTTC,CASSPGTSGSRTQYF
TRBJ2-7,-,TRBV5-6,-,TGTGCCAGCAGCTTGGTCCGCTCCCCCTACGAGCAGTACTTC,CASSLVRSPYEQYF
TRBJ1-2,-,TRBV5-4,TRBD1,TGTGCCAGCAGCCCCGGGACAGCCCTTAACTATGGCTACACCTTC,CASSPGTALNYGYTF
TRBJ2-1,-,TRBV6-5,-,TGTGCCAGCAGTCAGGGAAATGAGCAGTTCTTC,CASSQGNEQFF
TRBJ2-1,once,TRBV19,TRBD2,TGTGCCAGTAGTCCAGAGGGGACTAGCGGGAGGCTCTGGAATGAGCAGTTCTTC,CASSPEGTSGRLWNEQFF
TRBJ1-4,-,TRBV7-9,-,TGTGCCAGCAGCTCTAGGGGGGGCTCCGGGCTTAATGAAAAACTGTTTTTT,CASSSRGGSGLNEKLFF
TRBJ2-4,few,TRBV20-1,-,TGCAGTGCCGAAAAACGGAACATTCAGTACTTC,CSAEKRNIQYF
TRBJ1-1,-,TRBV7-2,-,TGTGCCAGCAGCACGGGGGAAGCTTTCTTT,CASSTGEAFF
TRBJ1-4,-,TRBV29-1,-,TGCAGCGTTACGCCGGATAATGAAAAACTGTTTTTT,CSVTPDNEKLFF
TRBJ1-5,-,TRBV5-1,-,TGCGCCAGCAGCTTGGCCCCCGGGGGACAGCCCCAGCATTTT,CASSLAPGGQPQHF
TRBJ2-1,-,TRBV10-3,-,TGTGCCATCAGTGAGCCTGCGGCCGGGAGTGTCTACAATGAGCAGTTCTTC,CAISEPAAGSVYNEQFF
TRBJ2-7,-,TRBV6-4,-,TGTGCCAGCAGCCGGTACGAGCAGTACTTC,CASSRYEQYF
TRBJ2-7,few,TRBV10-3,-,TGTGCCATCAGTGAGTCTATGGATCCCACCTACGAGCAGTACTTC,CAISESMDPTYEQYF